This T cell receptor beta chain was profiled in a study of control samples from healthy donors and cancer patients. Assay: immunoSEQ multiplex PCR; the TCRdb copy retains only in-frame clones and omits some. Seen here are roughly 100,000 clones, around 89% observed once, and the top ten hold roughly 19%. CDR1 LGHDT and CDR2 YNNKEL come from the germline V gene (reference sequence). The CDR3 has 13 residues. Trimming shortened V by 1 base and J by 7 bases, and 10 bases separated the two germline ends. The clonotype originates from a man in his 60s with lung cancer. The genes are TRBV3-1 (or the pseudogene TRBV3-2) and TRBJ1-1; D is undetermined. The sequenced sample consisted of PBMCs. CDR3 DNA: TGTGCCAGCAGCCAAGGGTTCCTACTTGAAGCTTTCTTT. Encoded protein: CASSQGFLLEAFF.